This T cell receptor (beta chain) originates from a study of T-cell reconstitution after alpha-beta-depleted transplantation in children. Overall study results and limits: One year after transplant, T-cell counts and diversity came mostly from newly produced T cells.

The V gene lost 0 bases and the J gene lost 4 bases, with 13 bases spanning the gap. Per germline, CDR1 SGHRS and CDR2 YFSETQ. The CDR3 contains 15 residues. In regard to this clonotype: Its antigen is currently unknown.

Unique molecular identifiers were incorporated during preparation of the TCRbeta library. TCRdb fed the PCR reads into MiXCR, producing one record per CDR3 protein. This table has around 4,200 distinct CDR3 sequences, approximately 19% appearing once. This receptor was taken from a male patient aged 2 to 9 who had a stem cell transplant for acute lymphoblastic leukemia, so the T cells may come from the graft donor. The sequenced sample was PBMCs, mostly from graft donor cells, obtained 180 days after TCRalphabeta/CD19-depleted stem cell transplant. The chain uses TRBV5-1 and TRBJ2-5; TRBD1 might be the D (5 bases). Here the CDR3 reads CASSLALQVPETQYF. The CDR3 nucleotides read TGCGCCAGCAGCTTGGCCCTACAGGTACCAGAGACCCAGTACTTC.